The 9 T cell receptor beta chains below come from one sample, sequenced in a study of beta chain features in type 1 diabetes. All of the isolated RNA was reverse transcribed, so expressed TCRB transcripts were sequenced. Clones were sequenced by immunoSEQ multiplex PCR, and TCRdb holds only the in-frame ones, with some missing. In the table there are 310,000 or so clones, 8% to 13% of which are singletons. Sequencing was carried out using naive CD4+ T cells from blood. The source of these receptors is a woman aged 25 to 39 in good health.

CDR3 residues: CSGGQGNTGELFF. DNA of the CDR3: TGCAGCGGGGGACAGGGGAACACCGGGGAGCTGTTTTTT. The V and J genes are TRBV29-1 and TRBJ2-2; 9 bases are a match to TRBD1. Per germline, CDR1 SQVTM and CDR2 ANQGSEA. The CDR3 sequence is 13 residues long. Trimming at V came to 7 bases and at J to 1 base, leaving 1 base not matched to a gene.

This rearrangement joins TRBV20-1 to TRBJ2-5, with 7 nucleotides matching TRBD2. The CDR3 sequence is 10 residues long. Germline V gene lookup returns CDR1 DFQATT and CDR2 SNEGSKA (reference sequence). V shed 6 bases, J shed 10 bases, and the junction held 5 bases outside the gene matches. As DNA, the CDR3 is TGCAGTGCCGCGGGAGCTGGCCAGTACTTC. Residues: CSAAGAGQYF.

The chain couples TRBV6-5 to TRBJ1-2, with TRBD1 identical over 7 bases. Germline V gene lookup returns CDR1 MNHEY and CDR2 SVGAGI. Losses at the gene ends were 7 bases for V and 3 bases for J; bases not matched to a gene: 5. The CDR3 spans 13 residues. Here the CDR3 reads CASMDTGDYGYTF. CDR3 sequence (DNA): TGTGCCAGCATGGACACAGGGGACTATGGCTACACCTTC.

This clone was seen many times. J is TRBJ1-1 and V is TRBV7-9; TRBD1 agrees at 7 bases. Germline V gene sequence: CDR1 SEHNR, CDR2 FQNEAQ (reference sequence). The J segment lost 6 bases and the V segment lost 4 bases, leaving 2 bases of the junction unmatched. The CDR3 is 12 residues long. CDR3 coding DNA: TGTGCCAGCAGCTCCGGGACAGCTGAAGCTTTCTTT. This translates into CASSSGTAEAFF. Drawing the rest from reference TRBV7-9 and TRBJ1-1, the complete variable domain is DTGVSQNPRHKITKRGQNVTFRCDPISEHNRLYWYRQTLGQGPEFLTYFQNEAQLEKSRLLSDRFSAERPKGSFSTLEIQRTEQGDSAMYLCASSSGTAEAFFGQGTRLTVV.

This clone was seen a few times. The V gene is TRBV18, the J gene TRBJ2-7; 8 bases are a match to TRBD2. V lost 4 bases to trimming and J lost 7 bases; unmatched junction nucleotides: 12. Germline lookup yields CDR1 KGHSH and CDR2 LQKENI. This CDR3 has 15 residues. The CDR3 loop reads CASSRPGLAQYEQYF. CDR3 coding DNA: TGTGCCAGCTCACGACCCGGACTAGCCCAGTATGAGCAGTACTTC.

This clone was observed a few times. The CDR3 region is CASSISGVAYEQYF. CDR3 nucleotide sequence: TGTGCCAGCAGCATTAGCGGGGTAGCCTACGAGCAGTACTTC. V gene TRBV7-2 combines with J gene TRBJ2-7; 8 bases align to TRBD2. Trimming took 5 bases from V and 2 from J; bases not matched to a gene: 5. This CDR3 contains 14 residues. Germline V gene sequence: CDR1 SGHTA, CDR2 FQGNSA.

The rearrangement links TRBV9 to TRBJ2-5; a possible D gene is TRBD1 (5 bases). The CDR3 loop spans 14 amino acids. CDR1 is SGDLS and CDR2 is YYNGEE in the germline V gene. The germline V and J ends were trimmed by 0 bases and 5 bases, with 11 bases remaining between them. DNA for the CDR3: TGTGCCAGCAGCGTAGGCCCAGCAGGGGAGACCCAGTACTTC. Translated, it gives CASSVGPAGETQYF.

This clone was counted a few times. DNA for the CDR3: TGTGCCAGCAGTATTAGGGACAACGCCTACAATGAGCAGTTCTTC. It codes for CASSIRDNAYNEQFF. The J gene is TRBJ2-1, the V gene TRBV7-2; tentative D call: TRBD1 (6 bases). The CDR3 has 15 amino acids. Per germline, CDR1 SGHTA and CDR2 FQGNSA. Trimming stripped 6 bases from V and 2 bases from J, with 14 bases between.

This clone turned up a few times. The rearrangement links TRBV7-9 to TRBJ1-2, with D perhaps matching TRBD1 (6 bases). This CDR3 is built from 12 residues. The V gene's germline CDR1 is SEHNR and CDR2 FQNEAQ (reference sequence). The germline V and J ends were trimmed by 5 bases and 7 bases, with 11 bases remaining between them. CDR3 amino acids: CASSPGASGYTF. The CDR3 DNA sequence: TGTGCCAGCAGCCCAGGGGCTTCTGGCTACACCTTC.